Following are 13 T cell receptor beta chains from one sample sequenced in a study of cytomegalovirus exposure and HLA in healthy donors. The primer mix had 60 Vbeta and 13 Jbeta primers. TCRdb's copy holds only in-frame clones and misses some; the assay was immunoSEQ multiplex PCR. The sample yields some 120,000 clones, 60% to 85% seen once. What was sequenced was PBMCs. The origin of the receptors is a man aged 50-59 years in good health and CMV-seronegative.

CDR3 in DNA: TGTGCCAGCACCTTCGACAGGGGATTGGAGCAGTACGTC. It is translated as CASTFDRGLEQYV. The genes are TRBV2 and TRBJ2-7, with 8 nucleotides matching TRBD1. This CDR3 has 13 residues. The J segment lost 7 bases and the V segment lost 7 bases, leaving 9 bases of the junction unmatched. Germline V CDR1 and CDR2: SNHLY, FYNNEI.

The chain employs TRBV6-1 and TRBJ2-7; 7 bases fit TRBD1. This CDR3 spans 13 amino acids. Looked up from germline, CDR1 is MNHNS and CDR2 is SASEGT. With 6 bases clipped from V and 3 bases from J, the junction kept 5 bases outside the gene matches. The DNA for the CDR3 is TGTGCCAGCAGAACAGGGGTGGACTACGAGCAGTACTTC. Translation: CASRTGVDYEQYF.

The V and J genes are TRBV2 and TRBJ2-1; no definite D call. V was trimmed by 2 bases and J by 8 bases, leaving 7 bases between them. The germline V gene has CDR1 SNHLY and CDR2 FYNNEI. This CDR3 is built from 12 residues. The CDR3 reads CASSESRYEQFF. The CDR3 nucleotides read TGTGCCAGCAGTGAATCGAGGTATGAGCAGTTCTTC.

CDR3 sequence: CASSFRQGKQETQYF. The DNA for the CDR3 is TGTGCCAGCAGCTTCCGACAGGGGAAACAAGAGACCCAGTACTTC. V usage is TRBV7-9 and J usage is TRBJ2-5; 8 bases are shared with TRBD1. The CDR3 loop spans 15 amino acids. Germline CDR1 SEHNR, CDR2 FQNEAQ (reference sequence). With V trimmed by 3 bases and J by 2 bases, 5 bases remained unmatched.

The V call is TRBV5-1, the J call TRBJ2-2; D may be TRBD1 (6 bases). V was trimmed by 2 bases and J by 5 bases, leaving 13 bases between them. CDR3 length: 15 residues. The germline V gene encodes CDR1 SGHRS and CDR2 YFSETQ. The CDR3 DNA follows: TGCGCCAGCAGCTTAGGGCTTACAGGGACCGGGGAGCTGTTTTTT. It yields the protein CASSLGLTGTGELFF.

This chain joins TRBV9 and TRBJ2-1, with D possibly matching TRBD2 (6 bases). Per germline, CDR1 SGDLS and CDR2 YYNGEE. V lost 0 bases and J 9 bases, leaving 10 bases between the germline ends. The CDR3 loop spans 13 amino acids. This CDR3 reads CASSVEGRSEQFF. CDR3 nucleotides: TGTGCCAGCAGCGTAGAAGGGAGGAGTGAGCAGTTCTTC.

The V gene is TRBV15, the J gene TRBJ2-5; tentative D call: TRBD2 (6 bases). Germline loops: CDR1 LNHNV, CDR2 YYDKDF (reference sequence). Trimming pared 8 bases from V and 4 bases from J, leaving 17 bases between. The CDR3 loop spans 14 amino acids. The CDR3 DNA reads TGTGCCACCTCGGTCGGAGGGGAATCAGAGACCCAGTACTTC. Residues: CATSVGGESETQYF.

The rearrangement joins TRBV29-1 to TRBJ2-1; no clear D gene. V lost 4 bases to trimming and J lost 6 bases, with 10 bases between them. This CDR3 is 12 amino acids long. Per germline, CDR1 SQVTM and CDR2 ANQGSEA. The chain's CDR3 is CSVGVSGNEQFF. As DNA, the CDR3 is TGCAGCGTTGGGGTGTCGGGCAATGAGCAGTTCTTC.

The chain links TRBV7-8 to TRBJ2-2, with D perhaps matching TRBD2 (6 bases). Germline V lookup: CDR1 SGHVS, CDR2 FQNEAQ. This CDR3 has 11 residues. The ends were cut back, 8 bases at V and 7 bases at J, with 8 bases in the middle. CDR3 in amino acids: CASGGRGELFF. For the CDR3, the DNA is TGTGCCAGCGGAGGGCGCGGGGAGCTGTTTTTT.

This clone was counted a single time. The chain couples TRBV15 to TRBJ1-2; D gene ambiguous. Germline V gene data show CDR1 as LNHNV and CDR2 as YYDKDF (reference sequence). Between the trimmed V and J ends, which lost 2 bases and 0 bases, there was a span of 7 bases. The CDR3 runs to 14 residues. The CDR3 bases are TGTGCCACCAGCAGAACAACCTCTAACTATGGCTACACCTTC. Protein: CATSRTTSNYGYTF.

In regard to this clone: This same CDR3 is encoded by further DNA sequences in the sample. The chain employs TRBV7-2 and TRBJ2-5; 8 positions match TRBD1. The CDR3 runs to 14 residues. From germline, CDR1 is SGHTA and CDR2 FQGNSA. V gave up 1 base and J gave up 2 bases; unmatched junction bases: 0. The CDR3, as DNA: TGTGCCAGCAGCTTAGACAGGGGGCAAGAGACCCAGTACTTC. Its protein product is CASSLDRGQETQYF.

The V gene is TRBV11-2, the J gene TRBJ1-3; possible D gene TRBD1, 5 bases. Germline V gene sequence: CDR1 SGHAT, CDR2 FQNNGV. The V end was cut by 5 bases, the J end by 4 bases, with 9 bases between. The CDR3 is 13 amino acids. The CDR3 DNA sequence: TGTGCCAGCAGCCCTGACAGCGGAAACACCATATATTTT. Translating it yields CASSPDSGNTIYF.

V gene TRBV11-2 combines with J gene TRBJ2-7; 7 nucleotides line up with TRBD1. Trimming at V came to 2 bases and at J to 3 bases, leaving 4 bases not matched to a gene. Germline CDR1 SGHAT, CDR2 FQNNGV. The CDR3 covers 14 residues. The CDR3 DNA follows: TGTGCCAGCAGCTTAAGACAGGGTAACTACGAGCAGTACTTC. Translation: CASSLRQGNYEQYF.